The rows below give T cell receptor beta chains drawn from one sample of a study of CD8 T cells in Susac syndrome. Via MiXCR, TCRdb re-called the immunoSEQ multiplex PCR reads, giving one row per CDR3 protein. Of fewer than 350,000 distinct CDR3 sequences in the sample, approximately 85% are singletons; the top ten hold approximately 0.2%. Sample: CD8+ T cells from PBMCs. Every receptor here comes from a human donor with multiple sclerosis. Both conserved end residues are part of each CDR3. D genes are given only for firm matches. Size is omitted from some rows. Given values are once, few, many or a class for expanded clones.

size: NA
J: TRBJ2-7
V: TRBV12-3/TRBV12-4
D: NA
CDR3: CASSDASSYEQYF
DNA: TGTGCCAGCAGCGACGCTAGCTCCTACGAGCAGTACTTC

size: NA
J: TRBJ2-3
V: TRBV23-1
D: NA
CDR3: CASRLEGTDTQYF
DNA: TGCGCCAGCAGGCTAGAGGGCACAGATACGCAGTATTTT

size: NA
J: TRBJ2-5
V: TRBV12-3/TRBV12-4
D: NA
CDR3: CASSFQSRETQYF
DNA: TGTGCCAGCAGTTTTCAGTCCAGGGAGACCCAGTACTTC

size: NA
J: TRBJ2-2
V: TRBV12-3/TRBV12-4
D: TRBD1
CDR3: CASTDRGVGELFF
DNA: TGTGCCAGCACCGACAGGGGGGTCGGGGAGCTGTTTTTT

size: NA
J: TRBJ1-5
V: TRBV19
D: NA
CDR3: CASSTRTVYSNQPQHF
DNA: TGTGCCAGTAGTACTCGGACGGTCTATAGCAATCAGCCCCAGCATTTT

size: NA
J: TRBJ2-7
V: TRBV6-2/TRBV6-3
D: NA
CDR3: CASSYGAAYEQYF
DNA: TGTGCCAGCAGTTACGGGGCAGCCTACGAGCAGTACTTC

size: NA
J: TRBJ1-2
V: TRBV5-6
D: TRBD1
CDR3: CASSWTGVGLHGYTF
DNA: TGTGCCAGCAGCTGGACAGGAGTGGGATTGCATGGCTACACCTTC

size: few
J: TRBJ2-1
V: TRBV6-1
D: NA
CDR3: CASVDSLGEQFF
DNA: TGTGCCAGCGTGGACTCTCTTGGGGAGCAGTTCTTC

size: NA
J: TRBJ1-2
V: TRBV6-1
D: NA
CDR3: CASSVHGYTF
DNA: TGTGCCAGCAGTGTTCATGGCTACACCTTC

size: few
J: TRBJ2-1
V: TRBV6-1
D: NA
CDR3: CASSLRGAYNEQFF
DNA: TGTGCCAGCAGTTTGCGGGGCGCCTACAATGAGCAGTTCTTC

size: NA
J: TRBJ2-5
V: TRBV6-1
D: TRBD2
CDR3: CASSTGTSAPLETQYF
DNA: TGTGCCAGCAGTACCGGGACTAGCGCCCCTTTGGAGACCCAGTACTTC

size: NA
J: TRBJ2-7
V: TRBV4-3
D: NA
CDR3: CASSQVTGLNEQYF
DNA: TGCGCCAGCAGCCAAGTAACAGGGTTAAACGAGCAGTACTTC

size: NA
J: TRBJ2-5
V: TRBV7-9
D: NA
CDR3: CASSSMRITQYF
DNA: TGTGCCAGCAGCTCAATGAGGATCACCCAGTACTTC

size: NA
J: TRBJ2-1
V: TRBV30
D: TRBD2
CDR3: CAWSVEAGALNEQFF
DNA: TGTGCCTGGAGTGTAGAAGCGGGAGCGCTTAATGAGCAGTTCTTC

size: NA
J: TRBJ2-1
V: TRBV4-2
D: NA
CDR3: CASSQDDGPRENEQFF
DNA: TGTGCCAGCAGCCAAGATGACGGACCGCGTGAAAATGAGCAGTTCTTC

size: NA
J: TRBJ2-7
V: TRBV27
D: TRBD1
CDR3: CASSLFGQGPSSYEQYF
DNA: TGTGCCAGCAGTTTGTTCGGACAGGGCCCTAGCTCCTACGAGCAGTACTTC

size: NA
J: TRBJ2-1
V: TRBV7-6
D: NA
CDR3: CASSLGLGEGPYNEQFF
DNA: TGTGCCAGCAGCCTTGGGTTGGGGGAAGGCCCCTACAATGAGCAGTTCTTC

size: NA
J: TRBJ2-7
V: TRBV14
D: TRBD2
CDR3: CASSQMTSGRPEQYF
DNA: TGTGCCAGCAGCCAAATGACTAGCGGGAGGCCCGAGCAGTACTTC

size: once
J: TRBJ2-3
V: TRBV7-8
D: NA
CDR3: CASSLYGSSTDTQYF
DNA: TGTGCCAGCAGCTTATACGGCAGTTCTACAGATACGCAGTATTTT

size: NA
J: TRBJ2-2
V: TRBV6-1
D: TRBD1
CDR3: CASSPTGMGNTGELFF
DNA: TGTGCCAGCAGCCCGACAGGGATGGGGAACACCGGGGAGCTGTTTTTT

size: NA
J: TRBJ1-3
V: TRBV5-6
D: NA
CDR3: CASSHYGGQGQRNTIYF
DNA: TGTGCCAGCAGCCACTATGGGGGGCAGGGGCAGAGAAACACCATATATTTT

size: NA
J: TRBJ2-1
V: TRBV9
D: TRBD2
CDR3: CASSVGTSGGNEQFF
DNA: TGTGCCAGCAGCGTTGGGACTAGCGGGGGGAATGAGCAGTTCTTC

size: NA
J: TRBJ2-2
V: TRBV27
D: NA
CDR3: CASSLSGRTGELFF
DNA: TGTGCCAGCAGTTTGAGCGGACGCACCGGGGAGCTGTTTTTT

size: NA
J: TRBJ2-3
V: TRBV5-6
D: NA
CDR3: CASSPNPGYEDTQYF
DNA: TGTGCCAGCAGCCCCAACCCCGGGTACGAAGATACGCAGTATTTT

size: NA
J: TRBJ2-5
V: TRBV9
D: NA
CDR3: CASSEGYQETQYF
DNA: TGTGCCAGCAGCGAGGGGTACCAAGAGACCCAGTACTTC

size: NA
J: TRBJ2-5
V: TRBV25-1
D: NA
CDR3: CASSGRDLQETQYF
DNA: TGTGCCAGCAGTGGCCGGGACCTGCAAGAGACCCAGTACTTC

size: NA
J: TRBJ2-7
V: TRBV30
D: TRBD2
CDR3: CAWSELAIAYEQYF
DNA: TGTGCCTGGAGTGAACTAGCGATAGCCTACGAGCAGTACTTC

size: NA
J: TRBJ1-4
V: TRBV4-3
D: NA
CDR3: CASSQDLWRVEKLFF
DNA: TGCGCCAGCAGCCAAGATCTATGGAGGGTTGAAAAACTGTTTTTT

size: NA
J: TRBJ2-1
V: TRBV28
D: TRBD1
CDR3: CASKVDATGGNEQFF
DNA: TGTGCCAGCAAGGTCGACGCGACAGGGGGCAATGAGCAGTTCTTC

size: NA
J: TRBJ2-2
V: TRBV4-3
D: TRBD2
CDR3: CASSQEGRLARTGELFF
DNA: TGCGCCAGCAGCCAAGAAGGGAGACTAGCGCGCACCGGGGAGCTGTTTTTT

size: NA
J: TRBJ2-2
V: TRBV7-8
D: NA
CDR3: CASSLVPGATNTGELFF
DNA: TGTGCCAGCAGCTTAGTTCCGGGGGCCACGAACACCGGGGAGCTGTTTTTT

size: NA
J: TRBJ2-3
V: TRBV5-1
D: TRBD2
CDR3: CASSLGLADRGDTQYF
DNA: TGCGCCAGCAGCTTGGGACTAGCTGACCGGGGGGATACGCAGTATTTT

size: NA
J: TRBJ2-5
V: TRBV24-1
D: NA
CDR3: CATTLIQETQYF
DNA: TGTGCCACGACACTAATTCAAGAGACCCAGTACTTC

size: NA
J: TRBJ2-7
V: TRBV27
D: NA
CDR3: CASSLVVSDEQYF
DNA: TGTGCCAGCAGTTTAGTGGTATCGGACGAGCAGTACTTC

size: once
J: TRBJ2-5
V: TRBV28
D: TRBD2
CDR3: CASSPIPGTKQETQYF
DNA: TGTGCCAGCAGTCCGATTCCCGGGACTAAACAAGAGACCCAGTACTTC

size: NA
J: TRBJ2-1
V: TRBV29-1
D: TRBD2
CDR3: CSVEDFPAGAYNEQFF
DNA: TGCAGCGTTGAAGATTTTCCAGCGGGAGCCTATAATGAGCAGTTCTTC

size: NA
J: TRBJ1-1
V: TRBV13
D: NA
CDR3: CASSFSQASGTEAFF
DNA: TGTGCCAGCAGCTTCTCACAGGCCTCAGGGACTGAAGCTTTCTTT

size: NA
J: TRBJ2-1
V: TRBV29-1
D: TRBD1
CDR3: CSATGTGYVKAYNEQFF
DNA: TGCAGCGCCACCGGGACAGGGTATGTTAAGGCCTACAATGAGCAGTTCTTC

size: NA
J: TRBJ2-3
V: TRBV12-3/TRBV12-4
D: TRBD2
CDR3: CASSLAGGLAGDSGTDTQYF
DNA: TGTGCCAGCAGTTTAGCAGGGGGACTAGCGGGAGATTCTGGCACAGATACGCAGTATTTT

size: NA
J: TRBJ1-1
V: TRBV3-1
D: NA
CDR3: CASSQGGTANTEAFF
DNA: TGTGCCAGCAGCCAAGGGGGGACGGCGAACACTGAAGCTTTCTTT

size: NA
J: TRBJ2-3
V: TRBV28
D: TRBD2
CDR3: CASRTGLAVTDTQYF
DNA: TGTGCCAGCAGAACGGGACTAGCGGTCACAGATACGCAGTATTTT

size: NA
J: TRBJ2-2
V: TRBV6-5
D: NA
CDR3: CASSYSILGIAGELFF
DNA: TGTGCCAGCAGTTACTCCATACTAGGGATAGCCGGGGAGCTGTTTTTT